The 2 T cell receptor beta chains below were found in one sample sequenced in a study of cytomegalovirus exposure and HLA in healthy donors (dated by TCRdb to the late 2010s). Libraries were prepared through the immunoSEQ multiplex PCR assay. The multiplex PCR relied on a mix of 60 forward primers for TCR Vbeta segments and 13 reverse primers for TCR Jbeta segments. The table was pulled from immuneACCESS by TCRdb, which kept in-frame rearrangements only. Such tables lose some clones; where checked, under half of the loss comes from unresolved V genes, and the rest has no known cause. The sample table records around 100,000 clones; 60% to 80% of these occur just once. Of the sample, 5.8% is held by the ten largest clones. The sequenced material came from PBMCs. These receptors came from a man aged 55 to 70 in good health and CMV-seropositive.

The chain combines TRBV10-2 with TRBJ2-3; D is unresolved. V was shortened by 7 bases and J by 0 bases, with 11 bases between the two germline ends. From germline, CDR1 is WSHSY and CDR2 SAAADI. CDR3 length: 14 amino acids. The CDR3 bases are TGCGCCAGCATAGCCGGGTTGAGCACAGATACGCAGTATTTT. Amino acids: CASIAGLSTDTQYF.

The chain employs TRBV7-9 and TRBJ2-1; TRBD2 is a possible D gene (5 bases). V lost 4 bases and J 9 bases, leaving 7 bases between the germline ends. CDR1 and CDR2 from the germline V gene are SEHNR and FQNEAQ (reference sequence). The CDR3 sequence is 11 residues long. The CDR3 sequence is CASSSEVEQFF. CDR3 bases: TGTGCCAGCAGCTCGGAGGTTGAGCAGTTCTTC.